This is a list of T cell receptor beta chains from one sample in a study of T-cell reconstitution after alpha-beta-depleted transplantation in children. TCRdb independently ran MiXCR on the PCR reads; one entry per CDR3 protein. The table lists around 87,000 distinct CDR3 sequences, 8% to 9% of them singletons. The sequences come from PBMCs from the stem cell graft donor, collected from the stem cell graft. The source of these receptors is a human donor who donated a stem cell graft to a child with congenital amegakaryocytic thrombocytopenia. Both conserved end residues are part of each CDR3. The D gene is left open where the match is weak. Size is omitted from some rows. Given values are once, few, many or a class for expanded clones.

>TRBJ2-1|TRBV10-3|TRBD1|many
TGTGCCATCAGTGGGACAGGGTTCGATGAGCAGTTCTTC
CAISGTGFDEQFF
>TRBJ2-5|TRBV14|-|many
TGTGCCAGCAGCCAAGAAGGAGCTAGCTGGATCAAGACCCAGTACTTC
CASSQEGASWIKTQYF
>TRBJ2-5|TRBV20-1|TRBD2|-
TGCAGTGCCCATGGCGGGGGGATGTACCAAGAGACCCAGTACTTC
CSAHGGGMYQETQYF
>TRBJ1-5|TRBV5-1|-|many
TGCGCCAGCAGCTTCCCCGGGGGCAATCAGCCCCAGCATTTT
CASSFPGGNQPQHF
>TRBJ2-4|TRBV5-6|TRBD2|many
TGTGCCAGCAGCTTGGGACTAGCGAAAAACATTCAGTACTTC
CASSLGLAKNIQYF
>TRBJ2-3|TRBV6-5|-|many
TGTGCCAGCAGACGCGACTCACCCGCCACCACAGATACGCAGTATTTT
CASRRDSPATTDTQYF
>TRBJ1-6|TRBV4-1|-|many
TGCGCCAGCAGCCAAGATGGCGGTCGTGGGCGGGTAGAGAATTCACCCCTCCACTTT
CASSQDGGRGRVENSPLHF
>TRBJ2-1|TRBV11-2|TRBD2|many
TGTGCCAGCAGCTTGGGAGCGGGAGGGATCAATGAGCAGTTCTTC
CASSLGAGGINEQFF
>TRBJ2-5|TRBV7-6|TRBD2|-
TGTGCCAGCAGCTTAGGGGTTTTGGGACTAGAACAAGAGACCCAGTACTTC
CASSLGVLGLEQETQYF
>TRBJ2-3|TRBV15|-|few
TGTGCCACCAGCAGAGTAGGCCAGGGAATGGGAGATACGCAGTATTTT
CATSRVGQGMGDTQYF
>TRBJ2-7|TRBV20-1|TRBD2|many
TGCAGTGCTAGGAATCTAGCGGGAGACGAGCAGTACTTC
CSARNLAGDEQYF
>TRBJ2-7|TRBV7-2|-|many
TGTGCCAGCAGCTTATTGGGACATAAGTTTGACGAGCAGTACTTC
CASSLLGHKFDEQYF
>TRBJ2-5|TRBV20-1|TRBD2|-
TGCAGTGCTAGAGCTTCTAGCGGGGGGCGAGAGACCCAGTACTTC
CSARASSGGRETQYF
>TRBJ1-5|TRBV12-3/TRBV12-4|-|many
TGTGCCAGCAGTCCTAGGACTCCCAGCAATCAGCCCCAGCATTTT
CASSPRTPSNQPQHF
>TRBJ2-2|TRBV7-2|-|many
TGTGCCAGCAGCTTAGGGTCGCTTGGTCGGGAGCTGTTTTTT
CASSLGSLGRELFF
>TRBJ1-1|TRBV20-1|TRBD1|many
TGCAGTGCGGCGACAGGGGATTCGTCCACTGAAGCTTTCTTT
CSAATGDSSTEAFF
>TRBJ2-2|TRBV18|TRBD2|-
TGTGCCAGCTCACAGCACCCACTAGCGACCGGGGAGCTGTTTTTT
CASSQHPLATGELFF
>TRBJ2-1|TRBV15|-|few
TGTGCCACCAGCGAGAACCTCGGACGGGTTGTAGTAGATGAGCAGTTCTTC
CATSENLGRVVVDEQFF
>TRBJ2-1|TRBV3-1|-|many
TGTGCCAGCAGCCAAGTCCCCCTAAGGGATGAGCAGTTCTTC
CASSQVPLRDEQFF
>TRBJ2-3|TRBV29-1|-|-
TGCAGCGTTGGGGGTATAACCACAGATACGCAGTATTTT
CSVGGITTDTQYF
>TRBJ2-5|TRBV29-1|-|many
TGCAGCGTTGGGGGAACCCGACGGGAGACCCAGTACTTC
CSVGGTRRETQYF
>TRBJ1-2|TRBV20-1|-|many
TGCAGTGCTAGAGATAGGGGAGGAGCTGGCTACACCTTC
CSARDRGGAGYTF
>TRBJ2-2|TRBV7-2|-|-
TGTGCCAGCAGCTTAGTGGCGGTTTCCCAACCCGGGGAGCTGTTTTTT
CASSLVAVSQPGELFF
>TRBJ1-1|TRBV18|TRBD1|many
TGTGCCAGCTCACCATCCCCAGGGGGCACGGGAACTGAAGCTTTCTTT
CASSPSPGGTGTEAFF
>TRBJ2-7|TRBV20-1|TRBD2|-
TGCAGTGCTAGGCCCCTAGGAGCGGGAGAGGCCTACGAGCAGTACTTC
CSARPLGAGEAYEQYF
>TRBJ2-1|TRBV4-1|-|many
TGCGCCAGCAGCCAAGATGAGGGGGTAGAAAATGAGCAGTTCTTC
CASSQDEGVENEQFF
>TRBJ1-5|TRBV10-2|-|many
TGCGCCAGCAGTGAGGGCCGATTAGAGGTGCCCCAGCATTTT
CASSEGRLEVPQHF
>TRBJ1-4|TRBV24-1|TRBD1|many
TGTGCCACCAGTGACATGGACAGGGGCGGCGGTGGTGAAAAACTGTTTTTT
CATSDMDRGGGGEKLFF
>TRBJ2-2|TRBV21-1|-|-
TGTGCCAGCAGCAAAACCCCCGACGGCGGTGGAGAGCTGTTTTTT
CASSKTPDGGGELFF
>TRBJ2-7|TRBV20-1|TRBD2|many
TGCAGTGCCCCGATTTTACTAGCGGGGGGCTACGAGCAGTACTTC
CSAPILLAGGYEQYF
>TRBJ1-2|TRBV7-9|-|-
TGTGCCAGCAGCTTAGTGGGGTCCATATATGGCTACACCTTC
CASSLVGSIYGYTF
>TRBJ2-1|TRBV24-1|-|many
TGTGCCACCAGCGGGCTCTACAATGAGCAGTTCTTC
CATSGLYNEQFF
>TRBJ2-3|TRBV7-2|-|many
TGTGCCAGCAGCTTAGAAGTCACAGATACGCAGTATTTT
CASSLEVTDTQYF
>TRBJ1-3|TRBV6-5|-|many
TGTGCCAGCAGTTCGATTGTAGCGTACGGAAACACCATATATTTT
CASSSIVAYGNTIYF
>TRBJ1-6|TRBV6-2/TRBV6-3|-|-
TGTGCCAGCAAAAGGGAAGGAAATTCACCCCTCCACTTT
CASKREGNSPLHF
>TRBJ1-1|TRBV13|TRBD1|-
TGTGCCAGCAGCGTAGGGACAGGGGTGGGTACTGAAGCTTTCTTT
CASSVGTGVGTEAFF
>TRBJ2-1|TRBV6-6|-|many
TGTGCCACCCTTCGTGGCCAGAGTCAGTTCTTC
CATLRGQSQFF
>TRBJ2-2|TRBV5-1|-|-
TGCGCCAGCAGCTTGTCTCCCACCTCGAACACCGGGGAGCTGTTTTTT
CASSLSPTSNTGELFF
>TRBJ2-2|TRBV5-1|TRBD2|many
TGCGCCAGCAGCTTGGGACGGGGGGGATCGAACACCGGGGAGCTGTTTTTT
CASSLGRGGSNTGELFF
>TRBJ1-1|TRBV20-1|TRBD1|many
TGCAGTGCTAGAGATGTAACAGGGGCGGACACTGAAGCTTTCTTT
CSARDVTGADTEAFF